This T cell receptor (beta chain) came from a study of shared clonotypes between healthy human individuals. This clone has just one count. No antigen is known for it. Profiled with immunoSEQ multiplex PCR; TCRdb holds only in-frame clones, not every one. The sample has over 2 million clones; under 95% are singletons. Findings and caveats of the study: Compared with clonotypes that all four donors shared, non-shared clonotypes had lower generation probabilities.

The receptor was isolated from a man aged 18-30 years in good health. Some clones in this sample may be carry-over from other donors' samples. Sequenced sample: naive CD4+ T cells from PBMCs. Indicated subset: CD45RA+ positively selected.

CDR3 sequence: CASSVTGETWGYTF. The CDR3 nucleotides read TGTGCCAGCAGCGTGACAGGGGAAACATGGGGCTACACCTTC. V is TRBV13 and J is TRBJ1-2, with 8 positions matching TRBD1. This CDR3 contains 14 residues. J gave up 8 bases and V 5 bases, and 10 bases lay outside the gene matches. CDR1 is PRHDT and CDR2 is FYEKMQ in the germline V gene (reference sequence).